This entry lists 17 T cell receptor beta chains sequenced from one sample in a study of T cell responses to AZD1222 COVID-19 vaccine. Some clones are missing from TCRdb's copy, which holds only in-frame ones; the method was immunoSEQ multiplex PCR. The table has 120,000 or so clones, about 93% seen once. The sequences come from peripheral blood, collected 28 days after the second AZD1222 dose. All receptors come from an adult who received the AZD1222 COVID-19 vaccine.

The J gene is TRBJ2-2, the V gene TRBV6-1; no reliable D call. With 3 bases removed from V and 2 bases from J, the gap between germline ends came to 19 bases. Germline loops: CDR1 MNHNS, CDR2 SASEGT. This CDR3 spans 18 amino acids. CDR3 sequence reads: CASSDSLQTPRNTGELFF. The CDR3, as DNA: TGTGCCAGCAGTGATTCATTACAGACACCTCGTAACACCGGGGAGCTGTTTTTT.

This chain uses TRBV12-3 or TRBV12-4 with TRBJ2-2; D is uncertain. With 2 bases removed from V and 7 bases from J, the gap between germline ends came to 8 bases. This CDR3 has 13 residues. CDR3 nucleotide sequence: TGTGCCAGCAGTTTATTGGATCTCGGGGAGCTGTTTTTT. Its protein is CASSLLDLGELFF.

The genes are TRBV29-1 and TRBJ2-2; D possibly uses TRBD1 or TRBD2 (6 bases each). V lost 4 bases and J 7 bases, leaving 13 bases between the germline ends. CDR1 and CDR2 from the germline V gene are SQVTM and ANQGSEA. The CDR3 contains 13 residues. In DNA form, the CDR3 reads TGCAGCGTTGTACGGGGGCAGGGCGGGGAGCTGTTTTTT. It yields the protein CSVVRGQGGELFF.

The chain joins TRBV11-3 to TRBJ1-1, with D possibly being TRBD1 (5 bases). Germline CDR1 SGHNT, CDR2 YENEEA. The CDR3 totals 14 residues. V lost 3 bases and J 0 bases, leaving 8 bases between the germline ends. In DNA, the CDR3 is TGTGCCAGCAGCTTGGGACGGTTGAACACTGAAGCTTTCTTT. Amino acids: CASSLGRLNTEAFF.

The V and J genes are TRBV29-1 and TRBJ1-1; TRBD1 might be the D (6 bases). Germline V gene data show CDR1 as SQVTM and CDR2 as ANQGSEA. V was cut by 4 bases and J by 4 bases, with 13 bases left in between. The CDR3 has 13 amino acids. The DNA for the CDR3 is TGCAGCGTTGGGGGAGACAGGACCACTGAAGCTTTCTTT. Amino acids: CSVGGDRTTEAFF.

This rearrangement joins TRBV10-3 to TRBJ2-7; TRBD1 agrees at 11 bases. CDR1 and CDR2 from the germline V gene are ENHRY and SYGVKD. V shed 1 base and J 10 bases; nucleotides not matched to a gene: 3. This CDR3 has 13 amino acids. The CDR3 DNA follows: TGTGCCATCAGTGAGTTGGGACAGGGGGATCAGTACTTC. Its protein product is CAISELGQGDQYF.

The rearrangement links TRBV7-3 to TRBJ2-2; D remains unclear. V lost 0 bases and J lost 5, with 7 bases in between. The germline gives CDR1 SGHTA, CDR2 FQGTGA. The CDR3 contains 14 residues. Here the CDR3 DNA reads TGTGCCAGCAGCTTAACTGCTAGTACCGGGGAGCTGTTTTTT. Protein product: CASSLTASTGELFF.

This sequence joins TRBV6-6 and TRBJ2-7; TRBD2 matches 7 bases. This CDR3 is built from 16 residues. Germline CDR1 is MNHNY and CDR2 is SVGAGI (reference sequence). With V trimmed by 5 bases and J by 1 base, 11 bases remained unmatched. CDR3 in DNA: TGTGCCAGCAGTCACGCTGGCGGGAGTAGGTCCTACGAGCAGTACTTC. Its translation is CASSHAGGSRSYEQYF.

The V gene is TRBV5-1, the J gene TRBJ2-6, with 7 bases fitting TRBD1. Germline CDR1 reads SGHRS; CDR2 reads YFSETQ. The CDR3 spans 15 residues. Trimming removed 4 bases from V and 0 bases from J; junction bases left unmatched: 1. Here the CDR3 reads CASSRDSSGANVLTF. The CDR3, as DNA: TGCGCCAGCAGCCGGGACAGCTCTGGGGCCAACGTCCTGACTTTC.

This chain connects TRBV7-9 to TRBJ2-2; a possible D gene is TRBD1 (6 bases). The CDR3 runs to 15 residues. Germline CDR1 and CDR2: SEHNR and FQNEAQ (reference sequence). The germline V and J ends were trimmed by 1 base and 7 bases, with 13 bases remaining between them. DNA for the CDR3: TGTGCCAGCAGCTTAGAGTCAGGGGTTATCGGGGAGCTGTTTTTT. Amino acids: CASSLESGVIGELFF.

The table lists this clone with a few counts. The chain is built from TRBV7-7 and TRBJ2-5; D is uncertain. The V gene's germline CDR1 is SSHAT and CDR2 FNYEAQ (reference sequence). The CDR3 is 14 residues long. The V gene lost 2 bases and the J gene lost 3 bases, with 10 bases spanning the gap. CDR3 sequence reads: CASSLNAGEETQYF. CDR3 bases: TGTGCCAGCAGCTTAAATGCAGGAGAAGAGACCCAGTACTTC.

J is TRBJ2-3 and V is TRBV4-2; 10 bases fit TRBD2. The V segment lost 0 bases and the J segment 4 bases; nucleotides outside the gene matches: 13. Germline-derived CDR1 and CDR2 are LGHNA and YNFKEQ. The CDR3 has 19 residues. CDR3 protein: CASSQEPLAGALLADTQYF. The CDR3 DNA reads as TGTGCCAGCAGCCAAGAGCCCCTAGCGGGAGCCCTGTTGGCAGATACGCAGTATTTT.

The rearrangement uses TRBV5-4 and TRBJ1-2; D uncertain. The germline CDR1 and CDR2 sequences are SGHNT and YYREEE (reference sequence). The CDR3 consists of 14 residues. V lost 2 bases and J 4 bases, leaving 12 bases between the germline ends. The CDR3 loop is CASSFGQAVYGYTF. The CDR3 bases are TGTGCCAGCAGCTTTGGGCAGGCTGTCTATGGCTACACCTTC.

The chain uses TRBV3-1 (or the pseudogene TRBV3-2) and TRBJ1-6; D is undetermined. Germline lookup yields CDR1 LGHDT and CDR2 YNNKEL (reference sequence). V shed 0 bases and J shed 7 bases, with 1 base lying between them. The CDR3 is 12 amino acids. CDR3 DNA sequence: TGTGCCAGCAGCCAAGAGAATTCACCCCTCCACTTT. Protein product: CASSQENSPLHF.

The rearrangement uses TRBV19 and TRBJ1-4; 7 bases align to TRBD1. The germline CDR1 and CDR2 sequences are LNHDA and SQIVND (reference sequence). The CDR3 runs to 15 residues. V lost 6 bases, J lost 0 bases, and 4 bases stayed unmatched. CDR3 in amino acids: CASRNRGATNEKLFF. CDR3 nucleotide sequence: TGTGCCAGTAGGAACAGGGGTGCAACTAATGAAAAACTGTTTTTT.

This chain connects TRBV3-1 (or the pseudogene TRBV3-2) to TRBJ2-3; D assignment may be TRBD1 or TRBD2 (6 bases each). This CDR3 contains 12 residues. CDR1 and CDR2 from the germline V gene are LGHDT and YNNKEL (reference sequence). Trimming took 5 bases from V and 13 from J, leaving 16 bases between them. This CDR3 reads CASSKGGLEEYF. The DNA of the CDR3 is TGTGCCAGCAGCAAAGGGGGACTCGAGGAGTATTTT.

The chain is built from TRBV7-9 and TRBJ1-2; the match to TRBD1 covers 7 bases. The CDR3 covers 16 residues. CDR1 is SEHNR and CDR2 is FQNEAQ in the germline V gene (reference sequence). With 4 bases clipped from V and 3 bases from J, the junction kept 11 bases outside the gene matches. For the CDR3, the DNA is TGTGCCAGCAGCTGGGGCAGGGGGGTCGTTGACTATGGCTACACCTTC. Translation gives CASSWGRGVVDYGYTF. Full variable domain (remainder filled in from reference TRBV7-9 and TRBJ1-2): DTGVSQNPRHKITKRGQNVTFRCDPISEHNRLYWYRQTLGQGPEFLTYFQNEAQLEKSRLLSDRFSAERPKGSFSTLEIQRTEQGDSAMYLCASSWGRGVVDYGYTFGSGTRLTVV.